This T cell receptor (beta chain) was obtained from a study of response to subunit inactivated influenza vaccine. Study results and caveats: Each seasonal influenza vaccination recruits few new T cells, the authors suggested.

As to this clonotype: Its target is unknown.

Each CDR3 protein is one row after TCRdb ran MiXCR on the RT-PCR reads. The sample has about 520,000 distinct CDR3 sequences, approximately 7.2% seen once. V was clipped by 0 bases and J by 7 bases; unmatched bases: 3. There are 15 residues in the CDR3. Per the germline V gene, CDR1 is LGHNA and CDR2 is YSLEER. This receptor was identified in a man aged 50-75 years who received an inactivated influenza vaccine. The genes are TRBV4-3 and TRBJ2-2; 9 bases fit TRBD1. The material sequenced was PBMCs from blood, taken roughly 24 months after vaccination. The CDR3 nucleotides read TGCGCCAGCAGCCAAGAGCGGACAGGGGTCGGGGAGCTGTTTTTT. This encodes CASSQERTGVGELFF.